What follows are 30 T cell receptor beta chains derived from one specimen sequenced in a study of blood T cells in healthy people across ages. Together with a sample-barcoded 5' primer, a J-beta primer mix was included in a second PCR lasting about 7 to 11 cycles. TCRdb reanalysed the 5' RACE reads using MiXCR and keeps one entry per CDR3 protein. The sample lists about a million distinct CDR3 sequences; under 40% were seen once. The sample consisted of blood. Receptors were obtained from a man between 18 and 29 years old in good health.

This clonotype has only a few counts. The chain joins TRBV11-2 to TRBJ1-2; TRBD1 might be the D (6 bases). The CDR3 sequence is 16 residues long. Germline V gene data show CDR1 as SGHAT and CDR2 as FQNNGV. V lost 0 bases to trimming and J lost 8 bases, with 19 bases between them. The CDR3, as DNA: TGTGCCAGCAGCTTAGAGGGGGGCACAGCCTCTTGGGGCTACACCTTC. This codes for CASSLEGGTASWGYTF.

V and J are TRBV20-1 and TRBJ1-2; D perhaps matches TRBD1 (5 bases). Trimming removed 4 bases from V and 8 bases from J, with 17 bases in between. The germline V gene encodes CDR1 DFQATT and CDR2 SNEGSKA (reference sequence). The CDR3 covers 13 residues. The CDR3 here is CSANEGTYIGYTF. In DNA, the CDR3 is TGCAGTGCTAATGAGGGGACGTATATCGGCTACACCTTC.

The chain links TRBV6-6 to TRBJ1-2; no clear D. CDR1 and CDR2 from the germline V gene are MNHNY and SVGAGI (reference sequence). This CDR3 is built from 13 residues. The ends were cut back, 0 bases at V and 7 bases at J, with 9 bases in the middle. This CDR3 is CASSYSPVLGYTF. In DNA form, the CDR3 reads TGTGCCAGCAGTTACTCTCCGGTTCTTGGCTACACCTTC.

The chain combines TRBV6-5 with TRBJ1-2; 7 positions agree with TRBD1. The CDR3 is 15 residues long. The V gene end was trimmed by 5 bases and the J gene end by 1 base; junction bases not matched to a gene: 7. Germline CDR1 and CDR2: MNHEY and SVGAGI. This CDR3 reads CASSETGAHNYGYTF. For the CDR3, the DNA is TGTGCCAGCAGTGAAACAGGGGCCCATAACTATGGCTACACCTTC.

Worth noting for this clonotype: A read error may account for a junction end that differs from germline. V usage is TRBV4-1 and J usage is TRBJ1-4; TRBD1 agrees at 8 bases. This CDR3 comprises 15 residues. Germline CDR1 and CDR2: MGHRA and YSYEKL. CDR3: CAGSQAGGGNEKLFF. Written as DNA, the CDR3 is TGCGCCGGCAGCCAAGCAGGGGGCGGGAATGAAAAACTGTTTTTT.

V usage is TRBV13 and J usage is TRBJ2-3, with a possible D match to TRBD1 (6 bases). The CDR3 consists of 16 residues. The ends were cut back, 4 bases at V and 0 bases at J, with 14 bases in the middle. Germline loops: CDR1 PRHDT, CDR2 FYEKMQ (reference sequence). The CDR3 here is CASSSVGGSSTDTQYF. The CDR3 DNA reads TGTGCCAGCAGCTCAGTTGGGGGCTCTAGCACAGATACGCAGTATTTT.

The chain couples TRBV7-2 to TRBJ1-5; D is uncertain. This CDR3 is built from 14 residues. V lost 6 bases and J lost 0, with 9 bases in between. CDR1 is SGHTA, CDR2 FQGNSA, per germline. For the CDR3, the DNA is TGTGCCAGCAGTTTATTATCTAGCAATCAGCCCCAGCATTTT. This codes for CASSLLSSNQPQHF.

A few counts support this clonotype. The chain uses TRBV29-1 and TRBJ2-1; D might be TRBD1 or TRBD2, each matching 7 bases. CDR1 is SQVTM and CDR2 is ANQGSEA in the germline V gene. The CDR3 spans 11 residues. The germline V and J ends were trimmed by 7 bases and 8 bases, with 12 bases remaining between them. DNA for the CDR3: TGCAGCGCACCAGGGGGGGATGAGCAGTTCTTC. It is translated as CSAPGGDEQFF.

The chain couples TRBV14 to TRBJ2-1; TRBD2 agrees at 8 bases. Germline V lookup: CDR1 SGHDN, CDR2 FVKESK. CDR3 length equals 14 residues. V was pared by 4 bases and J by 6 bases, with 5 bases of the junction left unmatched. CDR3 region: CASSRRTSFNEQFF. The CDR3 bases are TGTGCCAGCAGCCGACGGACTAGCTTCAATGAGCAGTTCTTC.

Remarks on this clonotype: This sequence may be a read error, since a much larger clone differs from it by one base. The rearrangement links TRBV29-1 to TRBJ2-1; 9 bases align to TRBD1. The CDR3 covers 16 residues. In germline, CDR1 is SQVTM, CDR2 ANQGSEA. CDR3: CSVASGQGLSYDEQFF. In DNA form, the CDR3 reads TGCAGCGTTGCCTCCGGACAGGGGCTCTCCTACGATGAGCAGTTCTTC.

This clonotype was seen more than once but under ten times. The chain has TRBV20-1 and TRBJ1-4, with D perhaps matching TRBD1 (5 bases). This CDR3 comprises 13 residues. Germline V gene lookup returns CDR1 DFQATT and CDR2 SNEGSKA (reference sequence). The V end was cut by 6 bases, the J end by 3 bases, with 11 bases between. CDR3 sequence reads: CSAPGRANEKLFF. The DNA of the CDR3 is TGCAGTGCCCCAGGGAGGGCTAATGAAAAACTGTTTTTT.

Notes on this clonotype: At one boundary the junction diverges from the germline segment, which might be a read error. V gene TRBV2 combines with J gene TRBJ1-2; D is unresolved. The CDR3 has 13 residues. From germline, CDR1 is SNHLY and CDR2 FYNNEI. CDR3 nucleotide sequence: TGTGCCAGCAGTGGTAGATCTAACTGTGGCTACACCTTC. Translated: CASSGRSNCGYTF. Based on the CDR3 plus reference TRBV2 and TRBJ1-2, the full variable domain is EPEVTQTPSHQVTQMGQEVILRCVPISNHLYFYWYRQILGQKVEFLVSFYNNEISEKSEIFDDQFSVERPDGSNFTLKIRSTKLEDSAMYFCASSGRSNCGYTFGSGTRLTVV.

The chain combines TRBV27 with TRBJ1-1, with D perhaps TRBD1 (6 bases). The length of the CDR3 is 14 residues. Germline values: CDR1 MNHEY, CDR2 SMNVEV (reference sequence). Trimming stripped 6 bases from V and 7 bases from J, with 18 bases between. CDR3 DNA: TGTGCCAGCAGAGTCCGGGACATACTTAATGAAGCTTTCTTT. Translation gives CASRVRDILNEAFF.

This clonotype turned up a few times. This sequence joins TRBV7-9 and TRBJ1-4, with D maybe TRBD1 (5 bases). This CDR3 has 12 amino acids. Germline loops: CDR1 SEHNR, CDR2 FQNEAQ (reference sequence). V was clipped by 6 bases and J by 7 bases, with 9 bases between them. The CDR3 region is CASRGPGEKLFF. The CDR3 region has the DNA TGTGCCAGCAGGGGGCCGGGTGAAAAACTGTTTTTT.

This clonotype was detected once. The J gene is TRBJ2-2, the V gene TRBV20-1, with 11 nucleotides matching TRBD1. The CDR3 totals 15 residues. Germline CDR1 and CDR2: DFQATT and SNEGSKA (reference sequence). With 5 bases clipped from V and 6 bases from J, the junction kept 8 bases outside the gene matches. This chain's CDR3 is CSAGRTGGFAGELFF. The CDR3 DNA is TGCAGTGCTGGAAGGACAGGGGGCTTCGCCGGGGAGCTGTTTTTT.

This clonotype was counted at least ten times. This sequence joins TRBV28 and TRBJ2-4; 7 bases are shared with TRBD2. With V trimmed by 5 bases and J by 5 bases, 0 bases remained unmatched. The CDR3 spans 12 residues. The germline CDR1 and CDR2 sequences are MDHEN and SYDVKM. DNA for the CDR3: TGTGCCAGCAGTCGGGGGGAAAACATTCAGTACTTC. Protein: CASSRGENIQYF.

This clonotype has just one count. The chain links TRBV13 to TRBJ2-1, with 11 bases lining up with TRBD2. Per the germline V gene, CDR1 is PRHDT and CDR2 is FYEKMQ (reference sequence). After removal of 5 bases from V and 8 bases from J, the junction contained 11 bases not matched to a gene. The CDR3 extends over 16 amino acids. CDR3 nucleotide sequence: TGTGCCAGCAGCACCGGACTAGCGGGCGGGGGTTATGAGCAGTTCTTC. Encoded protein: CASSTGLAGGGYEQFF.

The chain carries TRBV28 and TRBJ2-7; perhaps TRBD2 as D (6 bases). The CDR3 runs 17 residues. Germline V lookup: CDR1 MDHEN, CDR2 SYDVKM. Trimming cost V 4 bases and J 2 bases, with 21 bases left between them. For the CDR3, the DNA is TGTGCCAGCAGTTCCCAACTTGGGGGGACCTTAACCTACGAGCAGTACTTC. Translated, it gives CASSSQLGGTLTYEQYF. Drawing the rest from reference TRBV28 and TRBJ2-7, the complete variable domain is DVKVTQSSRYLVKRTGEKVFLECVQDMDHENMFWYRQDPGLGLRLIYFSYDVKMKEKGDIPEGYSVSREKKERFSLILESASTNQTSMYLCASSSQLGGTLTYEQYFGPGTRLTVT.

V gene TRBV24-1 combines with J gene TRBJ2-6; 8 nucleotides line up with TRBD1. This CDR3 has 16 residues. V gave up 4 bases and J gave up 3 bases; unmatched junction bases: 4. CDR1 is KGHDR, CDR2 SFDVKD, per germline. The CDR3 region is CATSEPGGGGANVLTF. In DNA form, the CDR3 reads TGTGCCACCAGTGAACCAGGGGGCGGTGGGGCCAACGTCCTGACTTTC.

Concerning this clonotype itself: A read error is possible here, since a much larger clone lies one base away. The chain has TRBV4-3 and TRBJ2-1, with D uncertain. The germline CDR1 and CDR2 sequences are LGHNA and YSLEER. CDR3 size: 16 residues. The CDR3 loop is CASSQDYSLGDNGQFF. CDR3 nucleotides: TGCGCCAGCAGCCAAGATTATTCTCTGGGTGACAATGGGCAGTTCTTC.

The CDR3 sequence: CSAHVANTEAFF. In nucleotides, the CDR3 is TGCAGTGCCCATGTAGCGAACACTGAAGCTTTCTTT. The genes are TRBV20-1 and TRBJ1-1; no definite D call. Germline V lookup: CDR1 DFQATT, CDR2 SNEGSKA (reference sequence). The V end lost 6 bases, the J end lost 1 base, and 9 bases lay between the germline ends. The CDR3 runs 12 residues.

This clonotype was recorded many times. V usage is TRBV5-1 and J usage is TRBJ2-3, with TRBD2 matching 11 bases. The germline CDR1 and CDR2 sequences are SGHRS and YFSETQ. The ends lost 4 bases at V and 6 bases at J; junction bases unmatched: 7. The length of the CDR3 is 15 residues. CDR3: CASSISGGAGDTQYF. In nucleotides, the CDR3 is TGCGCCAGCAGCATTAGCGGGGGGGCCGGTGATACGCAGTATTTT.

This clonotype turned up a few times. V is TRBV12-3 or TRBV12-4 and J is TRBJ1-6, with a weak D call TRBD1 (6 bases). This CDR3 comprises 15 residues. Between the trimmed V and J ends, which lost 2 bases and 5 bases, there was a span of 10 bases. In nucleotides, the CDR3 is TGTGCCAGCAGTTTATCAGGGGCCGATAATTCACCCCTCCACTTT. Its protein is CASSLSGADNSPLHF.

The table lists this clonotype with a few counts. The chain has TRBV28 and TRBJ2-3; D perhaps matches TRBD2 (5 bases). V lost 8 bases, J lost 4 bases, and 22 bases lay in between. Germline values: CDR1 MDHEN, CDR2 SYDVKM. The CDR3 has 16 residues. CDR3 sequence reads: CASGFRDVPRADTQYF. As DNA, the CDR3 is TGTGCCAGCGGCTTCCGGGATGTTCCTCGAGCAGATACGCAGTATTTT.

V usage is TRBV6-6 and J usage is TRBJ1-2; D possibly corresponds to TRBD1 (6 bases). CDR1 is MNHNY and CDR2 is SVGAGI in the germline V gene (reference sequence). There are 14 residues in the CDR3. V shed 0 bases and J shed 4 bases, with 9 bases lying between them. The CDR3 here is CASSYSRGSYGYTF. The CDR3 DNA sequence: TGTGCCAGCAGTTACTCGAGGGGGAGCTATGGCTACACCTTC.

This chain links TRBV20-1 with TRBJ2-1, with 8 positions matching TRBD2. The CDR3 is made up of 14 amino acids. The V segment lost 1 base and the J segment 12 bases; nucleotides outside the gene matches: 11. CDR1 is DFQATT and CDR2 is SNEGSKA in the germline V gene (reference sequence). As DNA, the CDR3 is TGCAGTGCTAGAGGGTCGTGGACTAGCTGTGGGCAGTTCTTC. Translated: CSARGSWTSCGQFF.

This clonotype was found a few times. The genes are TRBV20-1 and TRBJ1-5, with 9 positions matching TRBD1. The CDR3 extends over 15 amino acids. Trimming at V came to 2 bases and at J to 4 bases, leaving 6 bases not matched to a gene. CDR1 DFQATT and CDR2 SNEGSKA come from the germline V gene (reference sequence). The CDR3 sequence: CSARSGTGSNQPQHF. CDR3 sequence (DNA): TGCAGTGCTAGATCCGGGACAGGGAGTAATCAGCCCCAGCATTTT.

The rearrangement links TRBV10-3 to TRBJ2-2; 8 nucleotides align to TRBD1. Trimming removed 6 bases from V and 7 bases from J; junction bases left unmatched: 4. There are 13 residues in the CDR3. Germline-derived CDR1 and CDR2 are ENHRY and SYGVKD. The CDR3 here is CAISWTGIGELFF. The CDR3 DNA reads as TGTGCCATCAGCTGGACAGGGATCGGGGAGCTGTTTTTT.

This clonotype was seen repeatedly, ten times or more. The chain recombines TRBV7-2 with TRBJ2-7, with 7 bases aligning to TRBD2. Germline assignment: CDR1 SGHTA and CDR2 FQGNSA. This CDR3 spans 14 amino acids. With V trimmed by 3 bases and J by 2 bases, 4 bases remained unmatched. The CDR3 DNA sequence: TGTGCCAGCAGCTTCGGGAGGAGTCCCTACGAGCAGTACTTC. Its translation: CASSFGRSPYEQYF.

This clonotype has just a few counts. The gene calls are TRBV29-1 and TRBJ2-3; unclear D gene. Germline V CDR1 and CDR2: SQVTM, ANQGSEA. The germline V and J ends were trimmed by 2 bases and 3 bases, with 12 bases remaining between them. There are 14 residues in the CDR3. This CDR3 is CSVEIGLGTDTQYF. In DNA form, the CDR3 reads TGCAGCGTTGAAATAGGTCTGGGAACAGATACGCAGTATTTT.